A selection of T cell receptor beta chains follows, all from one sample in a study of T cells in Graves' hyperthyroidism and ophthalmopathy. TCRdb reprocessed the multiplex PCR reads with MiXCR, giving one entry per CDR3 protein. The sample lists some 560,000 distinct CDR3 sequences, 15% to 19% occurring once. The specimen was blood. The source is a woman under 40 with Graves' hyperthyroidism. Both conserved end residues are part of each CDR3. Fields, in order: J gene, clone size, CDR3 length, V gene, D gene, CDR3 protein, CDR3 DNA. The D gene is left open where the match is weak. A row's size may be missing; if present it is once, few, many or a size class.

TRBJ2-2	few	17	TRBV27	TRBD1	CASTDRPGQGASGELFF	TGTGCCAGCACCGACCGGCCGGGACAGGGGGCGAGCGGGGAGCTGTTTTTT
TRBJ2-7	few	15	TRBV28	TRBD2	CASSLTLAGAYEQYF	TGTGCCAGCAGTTTAACTCTAGCGGGAGCCTACGAGCAGTACTTC
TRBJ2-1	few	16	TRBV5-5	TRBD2	CASSLGTSGEYNEQFF	TGTGCCAGCAGCTTGGGAACAAGCGGGGAGTACAATGAGCAGTTCTTC
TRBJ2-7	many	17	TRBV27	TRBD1	CASSLSNSAGGSYEQYF	TGTGCCAGCAGTTTATCGAATTCGGCAGGGGGCTCCTACGAGCAGTACTTC
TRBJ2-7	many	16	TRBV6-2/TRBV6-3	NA	CASSYPSTKHSYEQYF	TGTGCCAGCAGTTACCCTTCTACAAAACACTCCTACGAGCAGTACTTC
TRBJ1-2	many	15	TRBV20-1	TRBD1	CSAERGTGTNYGYTF	TGCAGTGCCGAAAGGGGGACAGGGACAAACTATGGCTACACCTTC
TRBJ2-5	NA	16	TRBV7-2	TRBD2	CASSFGLAGDQETQYF	TGTGCCAGCAGCTTTGGCCTAGCGGGAGACCAAGAGACCCAGTACTTC
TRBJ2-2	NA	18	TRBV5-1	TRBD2	CASSLWTWTSGNTGELFF	TGCGCCAGCAGCTTGTGGACTTGGACTAGCGGGAACACCGGGGAGCTGTTTTTT
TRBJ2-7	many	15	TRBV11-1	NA	CASSLGAGQSYEQYF	TGTGCCAGCAGCTTAGGGGCGGGACAGTCCTACGAGCAGTACTTC
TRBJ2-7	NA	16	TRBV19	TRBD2	CASSSQTSGTTYEQYF	TGTGCCAGTAGTTCACAGACTAGCGGGACGACCTACGAGCAGTACTTC
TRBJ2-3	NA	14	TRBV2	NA	CATGLSGEAIAQYF	TGTGCCACTGGGTTGTCGGGAGAAGCCATAGCGCAGTATTTT
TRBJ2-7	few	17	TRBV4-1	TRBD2	CASSQDEASGSGYEQYF	TGCGCCAGCAGCCAAGACGAGGCTAGCGGGAGTGGGTACGAGCAGTACTTC
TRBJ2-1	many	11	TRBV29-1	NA	CSSELYNEQFF	TGCAGCTCGGAGCTATACAATGAGCAGTTCTTC
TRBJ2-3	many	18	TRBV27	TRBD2	CASIPLGGLAGGTDTQYF	TGTGCCAGCATCCCGTTAGGGGGACTAGCGGGGGGGACAGATACGCAGTATTTT
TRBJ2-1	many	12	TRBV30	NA	CAWSATRNEQFF	TGTGCCTGGAGTGCGACCCGGAATGAGCAGTTCTTC
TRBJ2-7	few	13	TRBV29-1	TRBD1	CSARDRGFYEQYF	TGCAGCGCCCGGGACAGGGGATTCTACGAGCAGTACTTC
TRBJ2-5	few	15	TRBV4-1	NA	CASSSHQSGKETQYF	TGCGCCAGCAGCTCCCACCAATCCGGTAAAGAGACCCAGTACTTC
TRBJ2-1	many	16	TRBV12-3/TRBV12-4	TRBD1	CASRKYQGVRNNEQFF	TGTGCCAGCAGAAAATATCAGGGGGTCCGAAACAATGAGCAGTTCTTC
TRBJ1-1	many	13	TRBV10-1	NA	CASSENPNTEAFF	TGCGCCAGCAGTGAAAACCCCAACACTGAAGCTTTCTTT
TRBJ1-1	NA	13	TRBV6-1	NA	CASSESGTLEAFF	TGTGCCAGCAGTGAATCCGGGACCCTTGAAGCTTTCTTT
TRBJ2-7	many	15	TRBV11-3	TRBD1	CASSLAGGKQYEQYF	TGTGCCAGCAGCTTAGCAGGGGGAAAGCAGTACGAGCAGTACTTC
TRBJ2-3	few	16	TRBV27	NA	CASSLSPLGSTDTQYF	TGTGCCAGCAGTCTCAGTCCACTCGGGAGTACAGATACGCAGTATTTT
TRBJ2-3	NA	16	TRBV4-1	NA	CASSLRGRGTTDTQYF	TGCGCCAGCAGCCTCCGAGGCAGAGGGACCACAGATACGCAGTATTTT
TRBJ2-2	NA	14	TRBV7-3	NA	CASSFQGWTGELFF	TGTGCCAGCAGCTTCCAGGGCTGGACCGGGGAGCTGTTTTTT
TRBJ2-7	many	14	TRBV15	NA	CATSRSGDVYEQYF	TGTGCCACCAGCCGGTCAGGGGATGTCTACGAGCAGTACTTC
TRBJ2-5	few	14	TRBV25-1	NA	CASSRTGAEETQYF	TGTGCCAGCAGCAGAACGGGGGCAGAAGAGACCCAGTACTTC
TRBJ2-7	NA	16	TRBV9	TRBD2	CASSVGVAGVTYEQYF	TGTGCCAGCAGCGTAGGGGTAGCGGGAGTAACCTACGAGCAGTACTTC